A single sample gave rise to the 13 T cell receptor beta chains below, sequenced in a study of cytomegalovirus exposure and HLA in healthy donors. The PCR made use of 60 Vbeta and 13 Jbeta primers. The protocol was immunoSEQ multiplex PCR, while the TCRdb copy is restricted to in-frame clones and leaves out a portion. The sample includes around 63,000 clones. The material sequenced was PBMCs. All receptors derive from a woman aged 25 to 39 in good health and CMV-seronegative.

V gene TRBV4-3 combines with J gene TRBJ1-1; 8 nucleotides match TRBD1. Germline CDR1 reads LGHNA; CDR2 reads YSLEER. With V trimmed by 3 bases and J by 5 bases, 5 bases remained unmatched. This CDR3 region has 14 residues. The CDR3 region has the DNA TGCGCCAGCAGCCATCGACAGGGGTGGACTGAAGCTTTCTTT. This gives the protein CASSHRQGWTEAFF.

This chain joins TRBV6-1 and TRBJ2-7, with D possibly matching TRBD2 (6 bases). The CDR3 covers 14 residues. V dropped 3 bases and J dropped 2 bases, with 11 bases sitting between them. Germline V lookup: CDR1 MNHNS, CDR2 SASEGT. DNA for the CDR3: TGTGCCAGCAGTGATCGGGGGAAGACCTACGAGCAGTACTTC. Its translation: CASSDRGKTYEQYF.

The rearrangement links TRBV18 to TRBJ1-6; possibly TRBD1 for D (6 bases). Trimming took off 6 bases at V and 0 bases at J, with 12 bases between the two ends. Germline lookup yields CDR1 KGHSH and CDR2 LQKENI. The CDR3 runs to 16 residues. The CDR3 sequence is CASSQTGSSYNSPLHF. The CDR3 DNA sequence: TGTGCCAGCTCGCAGACAGGATCCTCCTATAATTCACCCCTCCACTTT.

This chain uses TRBV30 with TRBJ2-2, with 8 positions matching TRBD2. Trimming cost V 4 bases and J 4 bases; bases outside gene matches: 8. CDR1 is GTSNPN, CDR2 SVGIG, per germline (reference sequence). CDR3 length: 15 residues. CDR3 nucleotide sequence: TGTGCCTGGACCCCCCAGCGGGAGTTCACCGGGGAGCTGTTTTTT. This translates into CAWTPQREFTGELFF.

The chain's CDR3 is CSVLQGYTIYF. Written as DNA, the CDR3 is TGCAGCGTTCTACAGGGTTACACCATATATTTT. The V call is TRBV29-1, the J call TRBJ1-3, with D perhaps matching TRBD1 (6 bases). The CDR3 has 11 amino acids. Trimming took 5 bases from V and 8 from J, leaving 10 bases between them. Germline V lookup: CDR1 SQVTM, CDR2 ANQGSEA.

The V and J genes are TRBV5-6 and TRBJ2-3, with a weak D call TRBD1 (8 bases). This CDR3 has 14 amino acids. Germline-derived CDR1 and CDR2 are SGHDT and YYEEEE. Trimming removed 5 bases from V and 6 bases from J, with 16 bases in between. The CDR3 is CASSPGGGGDTQYF. The CDR3 DNA reads TGTGCCAGCAGTCCAGGGGGCGGGGGTGATACGCAGTATTTT. Full variable domain (missing parts from reference TRBV5-6 and TRBJ2-3): DAGVTQSPTHLIKTRGQQVTLRCSPKSGHDTVSWYQQALGQGPQFIFQYYEEEERQRGNFPDRFSGHQFPNYSSELNVNALLLGDSALYLCASSPGGGGDTQYFGPGTRLTVL.

V and J are TRBV30 and TRBJ1-5; maybe TRBD1 (6 bases). The CDR3 length is 12 residues. Per germline, CDR1 GTSNPN and CDR2 SVGIG (reference sequence). V dropped 5 bases and J dropped 4 bases, with 9 bases sitting between them. CDR3 in amino acids: CAWGGANQPQHF. The CDR3 region has the DNA TGTGCCTGGGGGGGGGCTAATCAGCCCCAGCATTTT.

This chain joins TRBV28 and TRBJ1-2, with TRBD1 identical over 8 bases. V was pared by 3 bases and J by 8 bases, with 5 bases of the junction left unmatched. This CDR3 is 13 amino acids long. Per the germline V gene, CDR1 is MDHEN and CDR2 is SYDVKM. CDR3 nucleotides: TGTGCCAGCAGTTTCCGACAGGGGATCGGCTACACCTTC. It codes for CASSFRQGIGYTF.

CDR3 region: CASSRGLGNSPLHF. CDR3 coding DNA: TGCGCCAGCAGCCGGGGACTAGGTAATTCACCCCTCCACTTT. This chain connects TRBV4-1 to TRBJ1-6; possible D gene TRBD1, 5 bases. CDR3 length equals 14 residues. V was cut by 4 bases and J by 6 bases, with 10 bases left in between. Germline loops: CDR1 MGHRA, CDR2 YSYEKL.

This sequence joins TRBV27 and TRBJ1-1; 7 nucleotides match TRBD1. In germline, CDR1 is MNHEY, CDR2 SMNVEV (reference sequence). The CDR3 spans 15 residues. V gave up 5 bases and J gave up 1 base; unmatched junction bases: 7. The DNA for the CDR3 is TGTGCCAGCAGTCTCAACCGGGACAGGAACACTGAAGCTTTCTTT. It yields the protein CASSLNRDRNTEAFF.

The chain combines TRBV29-1 with TRBJ2-1; 9 bases line up with TRBD2. V gave up 3 bases and J gave up 10 bases; unmatched junction bases: 7. Germline CDR1 and CDR2: SQVTM and ANQGSEA. The CDR3 has 13 residues. CDR3 DNA: TGCAGCGTTGAGGGACTAGCCCAGCGGGAGCAGTTCTTC. Translating it yields CSVEGLAQREQFF.

V and J are TRBV30 and TRBJ1-2; 7 nucleotides agree with TRBD1. The V gene's germline CDR1 is GTSNPN and CDR2 SVGIG (reference sequence). This CDR3 is built from 17 residues. With 1 base clipped from V and 2 bases from J, the junction kept 13 bases outside the gene matches. CDR3 coding DNA: TGTGCCTGGAGTGACCCAGCTTTGAGGGGGCCGAACTATGGCTACACCTTC. Protein sequence: CAWSDPALRGPNYGYTF.

The V and J genes are TRBV6-5 and TRBJ1-1; D call uncertain. The V and J ends lost 6 bases and 6 bases respectively, with 14 bases between them. Germline-derived CDR1 and CDR2 are MNHEY and SVGAGI. This CDR3 spans 13 amino acids. The CDR3, as DNA: TGTGCCAGCAGATTACAAGGAGCGTCTGAAGCTTTCTTT. This gives the protein CASRLQGASEAFF.